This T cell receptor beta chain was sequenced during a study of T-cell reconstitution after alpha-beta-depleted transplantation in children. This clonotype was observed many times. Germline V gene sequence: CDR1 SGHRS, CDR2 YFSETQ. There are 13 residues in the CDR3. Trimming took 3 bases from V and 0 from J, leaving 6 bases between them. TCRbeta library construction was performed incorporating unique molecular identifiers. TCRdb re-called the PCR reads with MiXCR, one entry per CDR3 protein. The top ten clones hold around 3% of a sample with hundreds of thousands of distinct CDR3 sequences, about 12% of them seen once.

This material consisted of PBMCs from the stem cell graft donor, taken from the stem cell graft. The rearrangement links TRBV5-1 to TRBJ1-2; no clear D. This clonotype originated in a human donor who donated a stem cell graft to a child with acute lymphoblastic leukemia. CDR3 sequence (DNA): TGCGCCAGCAGCTACGTAGCTAACTATGGCTACACCTTC. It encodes CASSYVANYGYTF. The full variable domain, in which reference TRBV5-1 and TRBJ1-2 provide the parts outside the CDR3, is KAGVTQTPRYLIKTRGQQVTLSCSPISGHRSVSWYQQTPGQGLQFLFEYFSETQRNKGNFPGRFSGRQFSNSRSEMNVSTLELGDSALYLCASSYVANYGYTFGSGTRLTVV.